The 23 T cell receptor beta chains given below trace back to one sample, sequenced in a study of shared clonotypes between healthy human individuals. Clones were sequenced by immunoSEQ multiplex PCR, and TCRdb holds only the in-frame ones, with some missing. This sample has 2 million to 3 million clones, with over 85% found just once. The sequenced material came from naive CD4+ T cells from PBMCs. The sample's subset: CD45RA+ positively selected. These TCRs come from a man in his late teens or twenties in good health. Some clones in this sample may be carry-over from other donors' samples.

A note on this clone: The same CDR3 is also encoded by other DNA sequences in this sample. The chain has TRBV7-2 and TRBJ2-5; TRBD2 might be the D (5 bases). V was shortened by 5 bases and J by 2 bases, with 9 bases between the two germline ends. Per germline, CDR1 SGHTA and CDR2 FQGNSA. This CDR3 region has 13 residues. The CDR3 loop reads CASSPTRQETQYF. The DNA for the CDR3 is TGTGCCAGCAGCCCTACTAGACAAGAGACCCAGTACTTC.

The gene calls are TRBV6-1 and TRBJ2-3, with 9 bases fitting TRBD2. The ends lost 6 bases at V and 2 bases at J; junction bases unmatched: 6. This CDR3 is 15 amino acids long. The germline V gene encodes CDR1 MNHNS and CDR2 SASEGT. CDR3 sequence: CASRKTSGTTDTQYF. CDR3 coding DNA: TGTGCCAGCAGGAAGACTAGCGGAACCACAGATACGCAGTATTTT.

This chain joins TRBV7-9 and TRBJ2-1, with 7 positions matching TRBD1. With 1 base clipped from V and 3 bases from J, the junction kept 6 bases outside the gene matches. The CDR3 is 16 residues long. Germline values: CDR1 SEHNR, CDR2 FQNEAQ (reference sequence). CDR3 sequence reads: CASSLDYGTVYNEQFF. CDR3 nucleotides: TGTGCCAGCAGCTTAGACTACGGGACAGTCTACAATGAGCAGTTCTTC.

The chain joins TRBV7-6 to TRBJ2-5; tentatively, D is TRBD1 (6 bases). This CDR3 is built from 13 residues. Germline V CDR1 and CDR2: SGHVS, FNYEAQ. Trimming shortened V by 2 bases and J by 5 bases, and 9 bases separated the two germline ends. The CDR3 loop is CASSLRGYETQYF. The CDR3 DNA reads TGTGCCAGCAGCTTAAGGGGGTACGAGACCCAGTACTTC.

This clone has only one observation. The gene calls are TRBV12-5 and TRBJ2-5, with a possible D match to TRBD2 (5 bases). Germline values: CDR1 LGHNT, CDR2 FRNRAP. The ends were cut back, 2 bases at V and 1 base at J, with 5 bases in the middle. The CDR3 extends over 13 amino acids. This chain's CDR3 is CASGLRGQETQYF. The DNA of the CDR3 is TGTGCTAGTGGTTTGCGGGGCCAAGAGACCCAGTACTTC.

The chain uses TRBV2 and TRBJ2-5; 9 nucleotides align to TRBD2. V lost 6 bases and J lost 0; bases outside the gene matches: 11. The CDR3 spans 17 residues. Germline V gene data show CDR1 as SNHLY and CDR2 as FYNNEI. The CDR3 DNA is TGTGCCAGCAGCGCCCTCGGCGGGAGGGCGTACCAAGAGACCCAGTACTTC. It encodes CASSALGGRAYQETQYF.

Regarding this clone: The same CDR3 can be traced to other DNA sequences in this sample. The CDR3 DNA follows: TGTGCCAGCTCACCAGGGCTAGCGGGAGAGCAGTACTTC. Translated: CASSPGLAGEQYF. The V and J genes are TRBV18 and TRBJ2-7; TRBD2 matches at 9 bases. J lost 7 bases, V lost 2 bases, and 3 bases had no gene match. Per the germline V gene, CDR1 is KGHSH and CDR2 is LQKENI. This CDR3 has 13 residues.

V is TRBV6-1 and J is TRBJ2-5, with D unclear. Trimming took off 2 bases at V and 2 bases at J, with 12 bases between the two ends. The V gene's germline CDR1 is MNHNS and CDR2 SASEGT. The CDR3 length is 15 residues. The CDR3 region has the DNA TGTGCCAGCAGTGAATTAAACCCGACTCAAGAGACCCAGTACTTC. This gives the protein CASSELNPTQETQYF.

Comments on this clone: The identical CDR3 is also encoded by other nucleotide sequences in the sample. J is TRBJ2-7 and V is TRBV28; D call uncertain. The V and J ends lost 2 bases and 0 bases respectively, with 8 bases between them. Looked up from germline, CDR1 is MDHEN and CDR2 is SYDVKM. This CDR3 is 14 amino acids long. CDR3: CASSLRPPSYEQYF. For the CDR3, the DNA is TGTGCCAGCAGTTTACGACCGCCCTCCTACGAGCAGTACTTC. Combining the CDR3 with reference TRBV28 and TRBJ2-7 gives the whole variable domain DVKVTQSSRYLVKRTGEKVFLECVQDMDHENMFWYRQDPGLGLRLIYFSYDVKMKEKGDIPEGYSVSREKKERFSLILESASTNQTSMYLCASSLRPPSYEQYFGPGTRLTVT.

This chain uses TRBV5-3 with TRBJ2-7; possible D gene TRBD1, 6 bases. TRBV5-3 counts as an open reading frame of uncertain function. There are 15 residues in the CDR3. Trimming pared 4 bases from V and 2 bases from J, leaving 16 bases between. CDR3 amino acids: CARSLGGQIAYEQYF. The CDR3 DNA sequence: TGTGCCAGAAGCCTGGGCGGACAGATCGCCTACGAGCAGTACTTC.

On this clone: Other DNA sequences from this sample encode an identical CDR3 as well. This rearrangement joins TRBV20-1 to TRBJ2-5; no clear D gene. Between the trimmed V and J ends, which lost 6 bases and 1 base, there was a span of 6 bases. This CDR3 has 11 amino acids. Per the germline V gene, CDR1 is DFQATT and CDR2 is SNEGSKA (reference sequence). The CDR3 region is CSASGQETQYF. In DNA, the CDR3 is TGCAGTGCCTCAGGCCAAGAGACCCAGTACTTC.

The J gene is TRBJ2-7, the V gene TRBV30; TRBD1 matches 8 bases. The germline gives CDR1 GTSNPN, CDR2 SVGIG (reference sequence). Losses at the gene ends were 3 bases for V and 2 bases for J; bases not matched to a gene: 6. The CDR3 covers 14 residues. CDR3 coding DNA: TGTGCCTGGAGGGCAGCAGGGGGCGCCTACGAGCAGTACTTC. The encoded protein is CAWRAAGGAYEQYF. Filled out from reference TRBV30 and TRBJ2-7, the complete variable domain reads SQTIHQWPATLVQPVGSPLSLECTVEGTSNPNLYWYRQAAGRGLQLLFYSVGIGQISSEVPQNLSASRPQDRQFILSSKKLLLSDSGFYLCAWRAAGGAYEQYFGPGTRLTVT.

Turning to this clone: Other DNA sequences in this specimen translate into the identical CDR3. This chain links TRBV5-1 with TRBJ2-1; 13 bases line up with TRBD2. This CDR3 has 18 residues. The germline V gene encodes CDR1 SGHRS and CDR2 YFSETQ. The J segment lost 0 bases and the V segment lost 0 bases, leaving 3 bases of the junction unmatched. CDR3 sequence (DNA): TGCGCCAGCAGCTTGGCCGGGACTAGCGGGAACTCCTACAATGAGCAGTTCTTC. It codes for CASSLAGTSGNSYNEQFF.

V gene TRBV7-9 combines with J gene TRBJ1-1; D not resolved. V was clipped by 2 bases and J by 6 bases, with 7 bases between them. Germline-derived CDR1 and CDR2 are SEHNR and FQNEAQ (reference sequence). CDR3 length: 12 amino acids. CDR3 nucleotide sequence: TGTGCCAGCAGCTTACAATGGGCTGAAGCTTTCTTT. Amino acid sequence: CASSLQWAEAFF.

As to this clone: The junction departs from the called germline gene at one end, perhaps through a read error. The genes are TRBV6-5 and TRBJ2-7, with D possibly TRBD2 on 6 matching bases. The CDR3 covers 11 residues. Germline CDR1 and CDR2: MNHEY and SVGAGI. The CDR3 DNA reads TGTGCCAGCAGGGGGGAGGCCTCCGTGGGCTTC. This translates into CASRGEASVGF.

This chain joins TRBV9 and TRBJ1-6; D is undetermined. The germline CDR1 and CDR2 sequences are SGDLS and YYNGEE. The CDR3 loop spans 12 amino acids. With 2 bases removed from V and 14 bases from J, the gap between germline ends came to 11 bases. The CDR3 spells CASSVVGQALHF. The CDR3 DNA reads TGTGCCAGCAGCGTCGTAGGGCAGGCCCTCCACTTT.

This chain connects TRBV7-3 to TRBJ2-5, with 14 bases matching TRBD2. V shed 4 bases and J 5 bases; nucleotides not matched to a gene: 12. The CDR3 length is 18 residues. Germline values: CDR1 SGHTA, CDR2 FQGTGA. The CDR3 loop reads CASSSRRLAGGVGETQYF. The CDR3 nucleotides are TGTGCCAGCAGCTCCCGCAGACTAGCGGGAGGGGTGGGGGAGACCCAGTACTTC.

This chain links TRBV7-2 with TRBJ1-1, with D possibly matching TRBD1 (6 bases). Per germline, CDR1 SGHTA and CDR2 FQGNSA. CDR3 length: 14 amino acids. Trimming removed 2 bases at V and 8 bases at J, with 15 bases between. The CDR3 region has the DNA TGTGCCAGCAGCTTAAGTCGGGGGGCAGTAGAAGCTTTCTTT. This translates into CASSLSRGAVEAFF.

The sample holds one count of this clone. CDR3 in DNA: TGTGCCAGCAGCGCCCGGGGACAGGGGGCTAGGTACGAGCAGTACTTC. This gives the protein CASSARGQGARYEQYF. The chain is built from TRBV9 and TRBJ2-7; 12 bases are a match to TRBD1. The germline CDR1 and CDR2 sequences are SGDLS and YYNGEE. The CDR3 is 16 residues long. The trim removed 3 bases at V and 4 bases at J, leaving 8 bases unmatched. The variable domain in full, completed from reference TRBV9 and TRBJ2-7, reads DSGVTQTPKHLITATGQRVTLRCSPRSGDLSVYWYQQSLDQGLQFLIQYYNGEERAKGNILERFSAQQFPDLHSELNLSSLELGDSALYFCASSARGQGARYEQYFGPGTRLTVT.

The chain combines TRBV30 with TRBJ1-3; TRBD1 matches at 8 bases. This CDR3 is built from 12 residues. J was trimmed by 7 bases and V by 7 bases; bases with no gene match: 6. Germline V gene data show CDR1 as GTSNPN and CDR2 as SVGIG (reference sequence). The DNA of the CDR3 is TGTGCCTCGGGACAGGCTTTGAACACCATATATTTT. This gives the protein CASGQALNTIYF. Looking up the rest from reference TRBV30 and TRBJ1-3 gives the full variable domain: SQTIHQWPATLVQPVGSPLSLECTVEGTSNPNLYWYRQAAGRGLQLLFYSVGIGQISSEVPQNLSASRPQDRQFILSSKKLLLSDSGFYLCASGQALNTIYFGEGSWLTVV.

The chain couples TRBV28 to TRBJ2-1; a possible D gene is TRBD2 (6 bases). The CDR3 contains 11 residues. Germline V gene data show CDR1 as MDHEN and CDR2 as SYDVKM. Deletions cut 4 bases from V and 14 bases from J, with 12 bases between. CDR3 residues: CASSSGLREFF. In nucleotides, the CDR3 is TGTGCCAGCAGTTCCGGACTACGCGAGTTCTTC.

With respect to this clone: Distinct nucleotide sequences in the sample also encode this CDR3. The rearrangement links TRBV19 to TRBJ1-5; 8 bases match TRBD1. Germline loops: CDR1 LNHDA, CDR2 SQIVND (reference sequence). The CDR3 covers 14 residues. The junction had 4 bases not matched to a gene; V was cut back by 9 bases and J by 0 bases. CDR3 region: CASSDRGSNQPQHF. CDR3 in DNA: TGTGCCAGCTCAGACAGGGGTAGCAATCAGCCCCAGCATTTT.

The V gene is TRBV4-1, the J gene TRBJ2-1; 8 bases map to TRBD2. The length of the CDR3 is 16 residues. The V segment lost 6 bases and the J segment 2 bases; nucleotides outside the gene matches: 9. Per the germline V gene, CDR1 is MGHRA and CDR2 is YSYEKL. The CDR3 DNA reads as TGCGCCAGCAGTCATACTAGCGGAAGGACCTACAATGAGCAGTTCTTC. It encodes CASSHTSGRTYNEQFF.